This TCR beta chain was recorded in a study of T cell responses to AZD1222 COVID-19 vaccine. The assay was immunoSEQ multiplex PCR, and TCRdb's table has in-frame clones only and misses some. The sample comprises about 140,000 clones, 70% to 90% of which are singletons, and more than 5.5% rests with the top ten. Looked up from germline, CDR1 is SGHRS and CDR2 is YFSETQ. This CDR3 spans 15 amino acids. V lost 0 bases and J lost 4, with 13 bases in between. This TCR derives from an adult in good health. The rearrangement links TRBV5-1 to TRBJ1-1; perhaps TRBD1 as D (5 bases). The specimen comprised peripheral blood, sampled on day 0 of AZD1222 vaccination. The CDR3 region has the DNA TGCGCCAGCAGCTTGGCCGGGGCCGGGGGCACTGAAGCTTTCTTT. This encodes CASSLAGAGGTEAFF.